This record covers a single T cell receptor beta chain. Its antigen is still unknown. The source of the sample is a study of vaccination effects on CD4 cells after COVID-19. Only in-frame clones appear in the TCRdb table, and some are missing; sequencing was by immunoSEQ multiplex PCR. This table has some 79,000 clones, about 70% appearing once. After removal of 6 bases from V and 0 bases from J, the junction contained 4 bases not matched to a gene. The germline V gene encodes CDR1 SNHLY and CDR2 FYNNEI. CDR3 length equals 15 residues. Viral peptide pool expansion of antigen-specific CD4+ T cells preceded sequencing in the ViraFEST assay. Culture proceeded for approximately 9 days, and CD4+ T cells were then isolated. Neither prior SARS-CoV-2 infection nor positive nucleocapsid antibodies were present in the vaccine recipients. Study outcomes and limitations: No early post-infection timepoints were available in the study, which also included few convalescent patients. Researchers report that only 1 of 255 vaccine-induced clones in healthy vaccinees cross-reacted with common cold coronaviruses. Clones of infection and vaccine origin contracted markedly late after vaccination.

This chain uses TRBV2 with TRBJ1-5; the match to TRBD1 covers 8 bases. The sequences come from CD4+ T cells from PBMCs cultured with HCoV-229E spike peptides, collected before COVID-19 vaccination. This TCR was sampled from a human donor who received a COVID-19 vaccine. CDR3 sequence (DNA): TGTGCCAGCAGACAGGGGGGGGCTAGCAATCAGCCCCAGCATTTT. It is translated as CASRQGGASNQPQHF.